The 9 T cell receptor beta chains given below trace back to one sample, sequenced in a study of T cell responses to AZD1222 COVID-19 vaccine (dated by TCRdb to the early 2020s). Libraries were prepared through the immunoSEQ multiplex PCR assay. Here the immuneACCESS table is served through TCRdb, limited to in-frame sequences with V and J called. Missing clones are a known gap in these copies; in checked studies unresolved V genes cover under half, and the rest lacks a known reason. Here the sample has about 120,000 clones; less than 90% occur a single time. In total, the top ten clones hold just under 10% of the sample. What the time point label conveys for this sample: baseline before first vaccination. Sequencing used peripheral blood, obtained on day 0 of AZD1222 vaccination. These receptors all come from an adult in good health.

The chain employs TRBV7-2 and TRBJ2-5, with D unclear. Germline V gives CDR1 SGHTA, CDR2 FQGNSA. The ends were cut back, 0 bases at V and 2 bases at J, with 1 base in the middle. This CDR3 is built from 12 residues. CDR3 DNA sequence: TGTGCCAGCAGCTTAGCGCAAGAGACCCAGTACTTC. Protein: CASSLAQETQYF.

V is TRBV19 and J is TRBJ1-2; 7 positions agree with TRBD1. V shed 6 bases, J shed 3 bases, and the junction held 10 bases outside the gene matches. There are 15 residues in the CDR3. Germline values: CDR1 LNHDA, CDR2 SQIVND (reference sequence). CDR3 sequence (DNA): TGTGCCAGTAGCCGGCCAGGCAGGGGGGACTATGGCTACACCTTC. This sequence encodes CASSRPGRGDYGYTF.

This chain links TRBV5-1 with TRBJ2-3; 8 nucleotides align to TRBD2. This CDR3 is built from 15 residues. The germline gives CDR1 SGHRS, CDR2 YFSETQ. Germline trimming cut 8 bases from V and 0 bases from J; bases unmatched to any gene: 8. The CDR3 region has the DNA TGCGCCAGTCAGGAACTAGCGGCTAGCACAGATACGCAGTATTTT. As protein: CASQELAASTDTQYF. Drawing the rest from reference TRBV5-1 and TRBJ2-3, the complete variable domain is KAGVTQTPRYLIKTRGQQVTLSCSPISGHRSVSWYQQTPGQGLQFLFEYFSETQRNKGNFPGRFSGRQFSNSRSEMNVSTLELGDSALYLCASQELAASTDTQYFGPGTRLTVL.

This clone has a handful of counts. V is TRBV6-1 and J is TRBJ2-7; TRBD2 matches at 12 bases. The CDR3 extends over 17 amino acids. Per the germline V gene, CDR1 is MNHNS and CDR2 is SASEGT. V trimming: 4 bases; J trimming: 0 bases; junction bases outside the gene matches: 7. As DNA, the CDR3 is TGTGCCAGCAGTGGACTAGCGGGAGCGCTTAGCTCCTACGAGCAGTACTTC. Residues: CASSGLAGALSSYEQYF.

This chain joins TRBV7-2 and TRBJ2-3, with D perhaps TRBD2 (5 bases). The CDR3 spans 14 residues. Germline lookup yields CDR1 SGHTA and CDR2 FQGNSA. The V end lost 0 bases, the J end lost 7 bases, and 11 bases lay between the germline ends. The chain's CDR3 is CASSLAGVQYTQYF. The CDR3 DNA is TGTGCCAGCAGCTTAGCGGGAGTCCAATATACGCAGTATTTT.

This clone is a singleton in its sample. The CDR3 region is CASSFRQGPYEQYF. CDR3 bases: TGTGCCAGCAGCTTCCGACAGGGACCCTACGAGCAGTACTTC. V is TRBV9 and J is TRBJ2-7; 7 nucleotides line up with TRBD1. Germline assignment: CDR1 SGDLS and CDR2 YYNGEE. The V and J ends lost 4 bases and 2 bases, in that order; junction bases with no gene match: 6. The CDR3 extends over 14 amino acids. Variable domain in full (rest from reference TRBV9 and TRBJ2-7): DSGVTQTPKHLITATGQRVTLRCSPRSGDLSVYWYQQSLDQGLQFLIQYYNGEERAKGNILERFSAQQFPDLHSELNLSSLELGDSALYFCASSFRQGPYEQYFGPGTRLTVT.

This clone has only a few counts. The rearrangement links TRBV28 to TRBJ2-7, with D possibly TRBD1 on 6 matching bases. CDR3 length equals 11 residues. V was cut by 3 bases and J by 13 bases, with 13 bases left in between. The germline V gene has CDR1 MDHEN and CDR2 SYDVKM. CDR3 sequence: CASSFRGSDYF. The CDR3 DNA is TGTGCCAGCAGTTTTAGGGGGTCCGATTACTTC.

The chain carries TRBV27 and TRBJ2-2; 11 bases fit TRBD2. With V trimmed by 3 bases and J by 0 bases, 6 bases remained unmatched. This CDR3 comprises 18 residues. Germline loops: CDR1 MNHEY, CDR2 SMNVEV (reference sequence). The CDR3 nucleotides are TGTGCCAGCAGTTTTCGTCTAGCGGGGGGCACGAACACCGGGGAGCTGTTTTTT. Residues: CASSFRLAGGTNTGELFF.

This rearrangement joins TRBV19 to TRBJ2-7; the match to TRBD2 covers 7 bases. Trimming at V came to 3 bases and at J to 4 bases, leaving 6 bases not matched to a gene. This CDR3 contains 14 residues. The V gene's germline CDR1 is LNHDA and CDR2 SQIVND (reference sequence). The CDR3 nucleotides read TGTGCCAGTAGTATGGGGGGGGAAGGGTACGAGCAGTACTTC. Amino acid sequence: CASSMGGEGYEQYF. Supplemented by reference TRBV19 and TRBJ2-7, the full variable domain reads DGGITQSPKYLFRKEGQNVTLSCEQNLNHDAMYWYRQDPGQGLRLIYYSQIVNDFQKGDIAEGYSVSREKKESFPLTVTSAQKNPTAFYLCASSMGGEGYEQYFGPGTRLTVT.